The present entry profiles one T cell receptor beta chain with its context. Its antigen is not identified. The sample originates from a study of cytomegalovirus exposure and HLA in healthy donors. Background on the study: The 90 to 150 validation repertoires, a later analysis reported, used the same platform as the roughly 660 repertoires from the first cohort. Study-level points and caveats: It was about 150 TCR beta chains that were listed as cytomegalovirus-associated.

The protocol was immunoSEQ multiplex PCR, while the TCRdb copy is restricted to in-frame clones and leaves out a portion. The table lists about 130,000 clones, roughly 86% of them singletons. Germline assignment: CDR1 SGHRS and CDR2 YFSETQ. The CDR3 is 14 amino acids. With 4 bases clipped from V and 4 bases from J, the junction kept 7 bases outside the gene matches. The chain links TRBV5-1 to TRBJ1-2; 7 bases match TRBD1. Material: PBMCs. This receptor was obtained from a man aged 25 to 45 in good health and CMV-seronegative. The CDR3: CASSPGDSFYGYTF. The CDR3 DNA reads as TGCGCCAGCAGCCCGGGGGACAGTTTCTATGGCTACACCTTC.